These 26 T cell receptor beta chains originate from one sample sequenced in a study of T cell repertoires in cytomegalovirus infection. TCRdb processed the reads anew with MiXCR; each CDR3 protein has one entry. The data show more than 200,000 distinct CDR3 sequences, 8% to 9.5% seen once. Material: PBMCs. The origin of the receptors is a human donor in good health (CMV status not recorded). Some clones in this sample may be carry-over from other donors' samples.

Ten or more counts support this clonotype. The chain employs TRBV10-3 and TRBJ2-5; 16 bases match TRBD2. The CDR3 is 17 residues long. V lost 6 bases to trimming and J lost 2 bases; unmatched junction nucleotides: 6. Germline CDR1 is ENHRY and CDR2 is SYGVKD. Here the CDR3 DNA reads TGTGCCATCAGGCGGGGACTAGCGGGAGGGAATCAAGAGACCCAGTACTTC. Protein: CAIRRGLAGGNQETQYF.

Many counts were recorded for this clonotype. The genes are TRBV7-2 and TRBJ1-1; tentatively, D is TRBD1 (6 bases). The CDR3 sequence is 13 residues long. Germline V gene data show CDR1 as SGHTA and CDR2 as FQGNSA. With 5 bases removed from V and 6 bases from J, the gap between germline ends came to 13 bases. The CDR3 nucleotides are TGTGCCAGCAGCCCCAGGGGATCCGCTGAAGCTTTCTTT. Translation gives CASSPRGSAEAFF.

There are many counts of this clonotype. The V call is TRBV7-2, the J call TRBJ2-3, with TRBD2 matching 7 bases. CDR3 length: 13 amino acids. Germline CDR1 SGHTA, CDR2 FQGNSA. J gave up 4 bases and V 3 bases, and 1 base lay outside the gene matches. DNA for the CDR3: TGTGCCAGCAGCTTGGGGAGGGCAGATACGCAGTATTTT. Protein sequence: CASSLGRADTQYF.

The chain combines TRBV5-6 with TRBJ2-4; D gene unclear. The CDR3 contains 15 residues. V lost 5 bases and J lost 0, with 12 bases in between. CDR1 and CDR2 (germline): SGHDT, YYEEEE. The CDR3 sequence: CASSRAELAKNIQYF. In nucleotides, the CDR3 is TGTGCCAGCAGTCGGGCGGAGTTAGCCAAAAACATTCAGTACTTC.

With respect to this clonotype: At one end, the junction sequence differs from germline, possibly due to a read error. The chain employs TRBV10-3 and TRBJ2-1; 7 bases map to TRBD1. The CDR3 consists of 11 residues. The germline gives CDR1 ENHRY, CDR2 SYGVKD. CDR3 sequence: CTISRDSEQFF. The CDR3 DNA sequence: TGTACCATCAGTCGGGACAGTGAGCAGTTCTTC.

This clonotype was observed at least ten times. V is TRBV19 and J is TRBJ2-1; possibly TRBD1 for D (6 bases). This CDR3 comprises 16 residues. V gave up 7 bases and J gave up 0 bases, with 16 bases separating them. Germline V gene sequence: CDR1 LNHDA, CDR2 SQIVND (reference sequence). CDR3 loop: CASTRGQGISYNEQFF. For the CDR3, the DNA is TGTGCCAGTACCAGGGGTCAGGGCATCTCCTACAATGAGCAGTTCTTC.

This sequence joins TRBV30 and TRBJ1-2; 7 bases line up with TRBD1. The CDR3 has 13 amino acids. V shed 2 bases and J 4 bases; nucleotides not matched to a gene: 4. The germline CDR1 and CDR2 sequences are GTSNPN and SVGIG (reference sequence). The CDR3 region has the DNA TGTGCCTGGAGTCAGGGACAGACCTATGGCTACACCTTC. As protein: CAWSQGQTYGYTF.

This clonotype has ten or more counts. The chain joins TRBV12-3 or TRBV12-4 to TRBJ1-6; D possibly corresponds to TRBD1 (6 bases). The CDR3 is made up of 15 amino acids. V lost 3 bases, J lost 9 bases, and 15 bases lay in between. This CDR3 is CASSFEGGLGSPLHF. Here the CDR3 DNA reads TGTGCCAGCAGTTTCGAGGGGGGTTTGGGTTCACCCCTCCACTTT.

This clonotype was observed a few times. The gene calls are TRBV20-1 and TRBJ1-4, with TRBD1 identical over 7 bases. The J segment lost 5 bases and the V segment lost 5 bases, leaving 14 bases of the junction unmatched. The CDR3 length is 16 residues. Per the germline V gene, CDR1 is DFQATT and CDR2 is SNEGSKA (reference sequence). Here the CDR3 DNA reads TGCAGTGCTCAACCGGGCTCGGACAGGACCAATGAAAAACTGTTTTTT. It specifies CSAQPGSDRTNEKLFF.

This clonotype was recorded many times. The chain combines TRBV28 with TRBJ2-4; D assignment may be TRBD1 or TRBD2 (5 bases each). Germline lookup yields CDR1 MDHEN and CDR2 SYDVKM. The CDR3 runs 16 residues. Trimming removed 4 bases at V and 1 base at J, with 14 bases between. The CDR3 protein is CASSSGTWGAKNIQYF. Here the CDR3 DNA reads TGTGCCAGCAGTTCGGGGACGTGGGGCGCCAAAAACATTCAGTACTTC.

In its sample, this clonotype was seen a few times. The V gene is TRBV5-1, the J gene TRBJ1-4; 8 bases are shared with TRBD1. Germline CDR1 is SGHRS and CDR2 is YFSETQ. This CDR3 contains 13 residues. V lost 6 bases to trimming and J lost 7 bases; unmatched junction nucleotides: 5. CDR3 amino acids: CASNLGTGEKLFF. The DNA of the CDR3 is TGCGCCAGCAACCTCGGGACAGGTGAAAAACTGTTTTTT.

This clonotype was recorded at least ten times. The genes are TRBV7-2 and TRBJ2-6; 8 bases align to TRBD2. Trimming took 4 bases from V and 0 from J; bases not matched to a gene: 20. This CDR3 is 22 amino acids long. Germline V CDR1 and CDR2: SGHTA, FQGNSA. The CDR3 DNA sequence: TGTGCCAGCAGCTCCGTTGAGGCGGGGGGCCAATCACTACGCTCTGGGGCCAACGTCCTGACTTTC. It specifies CASSSVEAGGQSLRSGANVLTF.

The table lists this clonotype with a few counts. The chain recombines TRBV20-1 with TRBJ2-7; D may match TRBD1 or TRBD2 (5 bases each). Looked up from germline, CDR1 is DFQATT and CDR2 is SNEGSKA (reference sequence). This CDR3 spans 12 amino acids. V lost 4 bases and J 6 bases, leaving 13 bases between the germline ends. CDR3 DNA: TGCAGTGCTAAAGCCATGGGGACCGAGCAGTACTTC. Its translation is CSAKAMGTEQYF.

This chain joins TRBV27 and TRBJ1-6; maybe TRBD1 (6 bases). Germline values: CDR1 MNHEY, CDR2 SMNVEV (reference sequence). The CDR3 is 17 residues long. V lost 3 bases, J lost 2 bases, and 14 bases lay in between. The CDR3 DNA is TGTGCCAGCAGTTTTTCTACAGGGAAGGCCTATAATTCACCCCTCCACTTT. Its translation is CASSFSTGKAYNSPLHF.

Many counts were recorded for this clonotype. The rearrangement links TRBV12-3 or TRBV12-4 to TRBJ1-5, with 9 bases identical to TRBD1. The CDR3 loop spans 15 amino acids. The junction had 8 bases not matched to a gene; V was cut back by 5 bases and J by 6 bases. CDR3: CASSPRGQGSQPQHF. In nucleotides, the CDR3 is TGTGCCAGCAGTCCTCGGGGACAGGGATCTCAGCCCCAGCATTTT.

This clonotype has at least ten counts. V is TRBV2 and J is TRBJ2-2; 8 nucleotides match TRBD2. This CDR3 has 16 residues. CDR1 SNHLY and CDR2 FYNNEI come from the germline V gene. With 8 bases clipped from V and 4 bases from J, the junction kept 12 bases outside the gene matches. The CDR3 reads CASYPPAGVGTGELFF. CDR3 in DNA: TGTGCCAGCTACCCCCCAGCGGGAGTGGGCACCGGGGAGCTGTTTTTT. The complete variable domain, with remaining parts taken from reference TRBV2 and TRBJ2-2, reads EPEVTQTPSHQVTQMGQEVILRCVPISNHLYFYWYRQILGQKVEFLVSFYNNEISEKSEIFDDQFSVERPDGSNFTLKIRSTKLEDSAMYFCASYPPAGVGTGELFFGEGSRLTVL.

This clonotype was seen ten or more times. CDR3 bases: TGTGCCAGCAGTACTCCGGGCCATACCAGGACGGGTTCACCCCTCCACTTT. Translated: CASSTPGHTRTGSPLHF. The chain couples TRBV27 to TRBJ1-6; D call uncertain. There are 17 residues in the CDR3. The V gene lost 5 bases and the J gene lost 9 bases, with 23 bases spanning the gap. CDR1 and CDR2 (germline): MNHEY, SMNVEV (reference sequence).

This clonotype occurred many times. The genes are TRBV7-2 and TRBJ2-2, with 8 nucleotides matching TRBD1. The CDR3 loop spans 16 amino acids. CDR1 SGHTA and CDR2 FQGNSA come from the germline V gene. The V and J ends lost 3 bases and 4 bases, in that order; junction bases with no gene match: 7. CDR3 sequence: CASSFPTGTGTGELFF. CDR3 DNA: TGTGCCAGCAGCTTCCCAACCGGGACAGGCACCGGGGAGCTGTTTTTT. The full variable domain, its missing parts supplied by reference TRBV7-2 and TRBJ2-2, is GAGVSQSPSNKVTEKGKDVELRCDPISGHTALYWYRQSLGQGLEFLIYFQGNSAPDKSGLPSDRFSAERTGGSVSTLTIQRTQQEDSAVYLCASSFPTGTGTGELFFGEGSRLTVL.

This clonotype was counted at least ten times. The V call is TRBV5-1, the J call TRBJ2-7; D is ambiguous. Germline CDR1 and CDR2: SGHRS and YFSETQ. This CDR3 comprises 14 residues. Trimming pared 4 bases from V and 7 bases from J, leaving 18 bases between. The CDR3 coding sequence is TGCGCCAGCAGCCCCCCGGACGCCTCTGTGGAGCAGTACTTC. Translated: CASSPPDASVEQYF.

This clonotype was observed a handful of times. The chain joins TRBV4-3 to TRBJ2-1, with a tentative D call TRBD2 (6 bases). Germline CDR1 LGHNA, CDR2 YSLEER. V was shortened by 0 bases and J by 5 bases, with 14 bases between the two germline ends. The CDR3 contains 16 residues. CDR3 nucleotides: TGCGCCAGCAGCCAAGATCACGGGAGATTAAACAATGAGCAGTTCTTC. Its protein product is CASSQDHGRLNNEQFF.

The chain has TRBV19 and TRBJ1-2, with D maybe TRBD1 (5 bases). Germline CDR1 reads LNHDA; CDR2 reads SQIVND (reference sequence). Trimming left V 5 bases short and J 4 bases short, with 14 bases between. The CDR3 contains 14 residues. CDR3 sequence: CASSPGGKLYGYTF. As DNA, the CDR3 is TGTGCCAGTAGTCCGGGGGGTAAACTCTATGGCTACACCTTC.

This clonotype appeared a few times. The chain links TRBV6-6 to TRBJ2-7; D not certain. The CDR3 covers 11 residues. V was clipped by 4 bases and J by 9 bases, with 10 bases between them. Germline V gives CDR1 MNHNY, CDR2 SVGAGI (reference sequence). The chain's CDR3 is CASSSLSLQYF. The DNA for the CDR3 is TGTGCCAGCAGTTCCTTATCGTTGCAGTACTTC.

This clonotype was counted ten times or more. This rearrangement joins TRBV6-5 to TRBJ1-5, with 10 bases that match TRBD1. The CDR3 runs 14 residues. The J segment lost 3 bases and the V segment lost 6 bases, leaving 2 bases of the junction unmatched. In germline, CDR1 is MNHEY, CDR2 SVGAGI. CDR3 DNA sequence: TGTGCCAGCAGGGGACAGGGGAACAATCAGCCCCAGCATTTT. The encoded protein is CASRGQGNNQPQHF.

The rearrangement links TRBV20-1 to TRBJ1-4; TRBD1 is a possible D gene (6 bases). Trimming cost V 3 bases and J 6 bases, with 14 bases left between them. The CDR3 is 14 amino acids. The V gene's germline CDR1 is DFQATT and CDR2 SNEGSKA (reference sequence). The CDR3 DNA reads TGCAGTGCTAGGGGAGGGGGAGGGGATGAAAAACTGTTTTTT. This sequence encodes CSARGGGGDEKLFF.

This chain links TRBV5-1 with TRBJ2-7, with 11 bases lining up with TRBD2. This CDR3 has 14 residues. V was pared by 3 bases and J by 6 bases, with 5 bases of the junction left unmatched. Germline loops: CDR1 SGHRS, CDR2 YFSETQ. This CDR3 is CASSYGLAGGEQYF. In nucleotides, the CDR3 is TGCGCCAGCAGCTACGGACTAGCGGGCGGCGAGCAGTACTTC.

The chain has TRBV20-1 and TRBJ2-2, with 7 bases identical to TRBD1. V lost 1 base to trimming and J lost 6 bases; unmatched junction nucleotides: 17. The germline V gene has CDR1 DFQATT and CDR2 SNEGSKA (reference sequence). The CDR3 has 18 amino acids. Written as DNA, the CDR3 is TGCAGTGCTAGAGGTAGAACCAGAGACAGGGTGGTACCCGGGGAGCTGTTTTTT. As protein: CSARGRTRDRVVPGELFF.